The entry below describes one T cell receptor (beta chain). In the original analysis: Estimates of nucleated cell counts were drawn from the amplification of reference gene primers. TCRdb's copy holds only in-frame clones and misses some; the assay was immunoSEQ multiplex PCR. The V and J calls and clone size were taken over from that table, and D and trimming were inferred from the DNA. The sample comprises some 150,000 clones, about 84% of which are singletons, and 5.5% to 7% rests with the top ten. This sample was included in a study of blood T cell repertoires in COVID-19. This TCR was sampled from a human donor in a cohort sampled during active COVID-19. Sequences were obtained from peripheral blood.

The CDR3 nucleotides are TGTGCCAGTAATACGGGACTGTCCGCCTACGAGCAGTACTTC. It encodes CASNTGLSAYEQYF. V gene TRBV19 combines with J gene TRBJ2-7; TRBD2 is a possible D gene (6 bases). The V gene's germline CDR1 is LNHDA and CDR2 SQIVND (reference sequence). This CDR3 comprises 14 residues. The germline V and J ends were trimmed by 7 bases and 2 bases, with 15 bases remaining between them.